One and the same sample provided the 9 T cell receptor beta chains below, sequenced in a study of blood T cell repertoires in COVID-19. Produced via immunoSEQ multiplex PCR; TCRdb's table is partial and in-frame only. The sample has roughly 250,000 clones, 80% to 85% seen once. The sample taken for sequencing was peripheral blood. Receptors were obtained from a person aged 65 to 85 with COVID-19, enrolled during active disease.

The chain joins TRBV19 to TRBJ2-3, with TRBD2 matching over 7 bases. The V gene end was trimmed by 7 bases and the J gene end by 6 bases; junction bases not matched to a gene: 4. The CDR3 sequence is 12 residues long. Germline V CDR1 and CDR2: LNHDA, SQIVND (reference sequence). The CDR3 DNA follows: TGTGCCAGTACTAGCGGCGTGGATACGCAGTATTTT. Translated, it gives CASTSGVDTQYF.

This clone was found once. This CDR3 reads CAISEFGESSYNEQFF. Written as DNA, the CDR3 is TGTGCCATCAGTGAGTTCGGGGAGAGCTCCTACAATGAGCAGTTCTTC. This sequence joins TRBV10-3 and TRBJ2-1, with D possibly being TRBD2 (5 bases). The CDR3 is made up of 16 amino acids. Germline CDR1 ENHRY, CDR2 SYGVKD. V was pared by 1 base and J by 0 bases, with 10 bases between.

J is TRBJ2-1 and V is TRBV27, with TRBD2 as a possible D gene (5 bases). Trimming took off 6 bases at V and 4 bases at J, with 10 bases between the two ends. Germline CDR1 is MNHEY and CDR2 is SMNVEV (reference sequence). This CDR3 is 13 amino acids long. The CDR3 region is CASRRTGYNEQFF. CDR3 nucleotide sequence: TGTGCCAGCAGACGGACTGGGTACAATGAGCAGTTCTTC.

This clone was seen once. V and J are TRBV3-1 (or the pseudogene TRBV3-2) and TRBJ1-1; TRBD1 is a possible D gene (5 bases). Germline CDR1 is LGHDT and CDR2 is YNNKEL (reference sequence). The CDR3 length is 14 residues. V was pared by 3 bases and J by 1 base, with 9 bases between. The CDR3 nucleotides are TGTGCCAGCAGCCAGGGGGGGAGGAACACTGAAGCTTTCTTT. It specifies CASSQGGRNTEAFF.

This sequence joins TRBV24-1 and TRBJ2-2, with 9 bases matching TRBD1. The CDR3 is 17 amino acids. Germline trimming cut 3 bases from V and 3 bases from J; bases unmatched to any gene: 7. Germline assignment: CDR1 KGHDR and CDR2 SFDVKD. The CDR3 DNA is TGTGCCACCAGTGATATTACAGGGGGCGCGGACACCGGGGAGCTGTTTTTT. Translated: CATSDITGGADTGELFF.

The V and J genes are TRBV3-1 (or the pseudogene TRBV3-2) and TRBJ2-7, with D perhaps TRBD1 (5 bases). The V end was cut by 1 base, the J end by 6 bases, with 13 bases between. The CDR3 loop spans 14 amino acids. Germline V lookup: CDR1 LGHDT, CDR2 YNNKEL (reference sequence). In DNA, the CDR3 is TGTGCCAGCAGCCAAGGTCAGGGTACACCCGAGCAGTACTTC. Translated: CASSQGQGTPEQYF.

The chain uses TRBV4-1 and TRBJ1-1, with TRBD1 as a possible D gene (5 bases). CDR3 length: 13 amino acids. V shed 4 bases and J shed 5 bases, with 11 bases lying between them. CDR1 is MGHRA, CDR2 YSYEKL, per germline. The CDR3, as DNA: TGCGCCAGCAGCCCTTACGGGGGGACTGAAGCTTTCTTT. Translating gives CASSPYGGTEAFF.

J is TRBJ1-6 and V is TRBV2, with TRBD1 matching 7 bases. CDR1 SNHLY and CDR2 FYNNEI come from the germline V gene. Trimming took 6 bases from V and 8 from J; bases not matched to a gene: 7. This CDR3 comprises 14 residues. The CDR3 sequence is CASSLDRVDSPLHF. DNA for the CDR3: TGTGCCAGCAGCCTCGACAGGGTTGATTCACCCCTCCACTTT.

This clone has just a few counts. This rearrangement joins TRBV5-1 to TRBJ1-1; D is possibly TRBD1 (5 bases). The CDR3 runs to 13 residues. The germline V gene has CDR1 SGHRS and CDR2 YFSETQ. V shed 1 base and J shed 7 bases, with 11 bases lying between them. This CDR3 is CASSLNRGGEAFF. The DNA of the CDR3 is TGCGCCAGCAGCTTGAACCGCGGGGGTGAAGCTTTCTTT.